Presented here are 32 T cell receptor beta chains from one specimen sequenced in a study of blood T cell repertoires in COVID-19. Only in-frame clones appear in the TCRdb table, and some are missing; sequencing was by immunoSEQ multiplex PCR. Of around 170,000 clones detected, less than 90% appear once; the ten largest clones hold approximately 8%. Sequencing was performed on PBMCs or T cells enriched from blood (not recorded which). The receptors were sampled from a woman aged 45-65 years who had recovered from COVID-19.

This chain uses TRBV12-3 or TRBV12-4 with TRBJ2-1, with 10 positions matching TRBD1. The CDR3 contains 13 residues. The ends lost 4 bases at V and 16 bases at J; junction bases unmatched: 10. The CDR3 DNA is TGTGCCAGCAGTTCCCCCTCGGGACAGGGGTATTTCTTC. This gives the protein CASSSPSGQGYFF.

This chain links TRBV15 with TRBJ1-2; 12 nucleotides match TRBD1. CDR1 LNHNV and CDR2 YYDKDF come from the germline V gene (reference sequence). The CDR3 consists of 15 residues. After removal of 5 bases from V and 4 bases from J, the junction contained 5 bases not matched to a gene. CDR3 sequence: CATSGGDRGPYGYTF. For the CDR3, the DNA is TGTGCCACCAGCGGAGGGGACAGGGGGCCCTATGGCTACACCTTC.

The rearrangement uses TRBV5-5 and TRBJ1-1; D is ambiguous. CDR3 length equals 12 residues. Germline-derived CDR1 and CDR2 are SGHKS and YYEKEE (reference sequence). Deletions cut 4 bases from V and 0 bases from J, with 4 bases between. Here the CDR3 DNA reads TGTGCCAGCAGCCAAATGAACACTGAAGCTTTCTTT. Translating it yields CASSQMNTEAFF.

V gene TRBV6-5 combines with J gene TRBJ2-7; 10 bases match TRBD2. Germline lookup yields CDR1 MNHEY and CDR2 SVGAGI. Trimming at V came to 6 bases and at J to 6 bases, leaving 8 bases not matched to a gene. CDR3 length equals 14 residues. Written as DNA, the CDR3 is TGTGCCAGCAGGAGACCGGGACTAGCGTCCGAGCAGTACTTC. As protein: CASRRPGLASEQYF.

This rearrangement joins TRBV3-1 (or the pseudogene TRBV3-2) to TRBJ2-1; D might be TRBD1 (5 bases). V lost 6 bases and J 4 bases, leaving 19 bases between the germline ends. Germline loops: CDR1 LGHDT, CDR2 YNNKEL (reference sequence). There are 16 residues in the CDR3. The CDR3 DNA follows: TGTGCCAGCAGTCACCTTATAGGAAGGGGTTACAATGAGCAGTTCTTC. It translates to CASSHLIGRGYNEQFF.

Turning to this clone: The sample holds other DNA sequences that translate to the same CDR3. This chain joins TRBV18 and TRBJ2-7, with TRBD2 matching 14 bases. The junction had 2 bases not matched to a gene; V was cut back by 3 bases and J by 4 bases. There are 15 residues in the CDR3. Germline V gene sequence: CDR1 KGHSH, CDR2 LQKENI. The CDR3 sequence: CASSPGLAGVYEQYF. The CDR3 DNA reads TGTGCCAGCTCACCGGGACTAGCGGGAGTGTACGAGCAGTACTTC. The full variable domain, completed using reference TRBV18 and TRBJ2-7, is NAGVMQNPRHLVRRRGQEARLRCSPMKGHSHVYWYRQLPEEGLKFMVYLQKENIIDESGMPKERFSAEFPKEGPSILRIQQVVRGDSAAYFCASSPGLAGVYEQYFGPGTRLTVT.

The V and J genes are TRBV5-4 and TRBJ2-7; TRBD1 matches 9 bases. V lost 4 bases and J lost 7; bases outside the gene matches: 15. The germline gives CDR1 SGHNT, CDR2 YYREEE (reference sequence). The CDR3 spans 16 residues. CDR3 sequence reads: CASSLGLDRGGREQYF. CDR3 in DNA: TGTGCCAGCAGCCTGGGGCTGGACAGGGGAGGTCGAGAGCAGTACTTC.

This CDR3 is CASSSGMRGGSNEQFF. CDR3 bases: TGTGCCAGCAGCTCCGGGATGCGGGGGGGCTCCAATGAGCAGTTCTTC. The rearrangement joins TRBV5-4 to TRBJ2-1; TRBD2 matches 9 bases. V was clipped by 3 bases and J by 6 bases; unmatched bases: 10. This CDR3 contains 16 residues. From germline, CDR1 is SGHNT and CDR2 YYREEE (reference sequence).

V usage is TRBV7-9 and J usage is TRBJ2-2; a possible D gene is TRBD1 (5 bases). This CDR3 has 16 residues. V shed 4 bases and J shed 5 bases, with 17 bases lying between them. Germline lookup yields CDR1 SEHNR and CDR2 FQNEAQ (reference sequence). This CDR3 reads CASSSPGAGFTGELFF. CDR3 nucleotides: TGTGCCAGCAGCTCCCCTGGGGCAGGATTTACCGGGGAGCTGTTTTTT.

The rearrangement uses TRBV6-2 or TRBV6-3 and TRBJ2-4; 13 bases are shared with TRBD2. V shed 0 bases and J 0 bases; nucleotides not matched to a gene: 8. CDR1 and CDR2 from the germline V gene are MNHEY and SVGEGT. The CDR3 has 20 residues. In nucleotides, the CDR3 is TGTGCCAGCAGTTACTCGTCCGGGACTAGCGGGACCCAAGCCAAAAACATTCAGTACTTC. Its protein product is CASSYSSGTSGTQAKNIQYF.

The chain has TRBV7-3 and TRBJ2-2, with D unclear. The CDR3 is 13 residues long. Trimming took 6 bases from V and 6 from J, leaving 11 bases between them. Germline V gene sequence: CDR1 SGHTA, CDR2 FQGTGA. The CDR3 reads CASSRDIPGELFF. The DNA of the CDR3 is TGTGCCAGCAGTCGAGACATCCCCGGGGAGCTGTTTTTT. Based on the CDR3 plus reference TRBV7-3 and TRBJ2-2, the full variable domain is GAGVSQTPSNKVTEKGKYVELRCDPISGHTALYWYRQSLGQGPEFLIYFQGTGAADDSGLPNDRFFAVRPEGSVSTLKIQRTERGDSAVYLCASSRDIPGELFFGEGSRLTVL.

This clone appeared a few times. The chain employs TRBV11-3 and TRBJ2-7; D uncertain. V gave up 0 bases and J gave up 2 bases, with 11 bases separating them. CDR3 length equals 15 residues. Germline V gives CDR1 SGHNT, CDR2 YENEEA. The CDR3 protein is CASSLDPGQTYEQYF. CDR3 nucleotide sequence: TGTGCCAGCAGCTTAGACCCGGGTCAAACCTACGAGCAGTACTTC.

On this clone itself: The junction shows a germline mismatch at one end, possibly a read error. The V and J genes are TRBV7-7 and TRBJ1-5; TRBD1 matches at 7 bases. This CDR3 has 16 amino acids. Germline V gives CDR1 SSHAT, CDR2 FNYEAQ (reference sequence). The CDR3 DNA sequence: TGTGCTAGCAGCTTAACATCCAGGGGGGGCAATCAGCCCCAGCATTTT. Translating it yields CASSLTSRGGNQPQHF. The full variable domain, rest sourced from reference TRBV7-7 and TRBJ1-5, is GAGVSQSPRYKVTKRGQDVTLRCDPISSHATLYWYQQALGQGPEFLTYFNYEAQPDKSGLPSDRFSAERPEGSISTLTIQRTEQRDSAMYRCASSLTSRGGNQPQHFGDGTRLSIL.

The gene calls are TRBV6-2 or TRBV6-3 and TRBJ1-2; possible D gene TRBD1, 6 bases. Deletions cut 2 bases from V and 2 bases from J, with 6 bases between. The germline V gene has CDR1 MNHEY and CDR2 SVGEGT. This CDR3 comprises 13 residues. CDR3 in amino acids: CASSYTGNYGYTF. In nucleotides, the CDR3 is TGTGCCAGCAGTTACACAGGGAACTATGGCTACACCTTC.

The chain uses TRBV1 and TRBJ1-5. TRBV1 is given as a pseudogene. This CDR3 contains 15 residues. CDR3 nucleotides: TGCACCAGCAGCCGGAGGATTAGCTTCAATCAGCCCCAGCATTTT. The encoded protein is CTSSRRISFNQPQHF.

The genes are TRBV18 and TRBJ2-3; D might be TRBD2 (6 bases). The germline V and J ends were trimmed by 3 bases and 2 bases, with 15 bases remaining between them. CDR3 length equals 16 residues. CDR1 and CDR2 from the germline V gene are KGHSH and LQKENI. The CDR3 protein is CASSPRDFSYTDTQYF. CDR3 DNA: TGTGCCAGCTCACCTCGGGACTTCTCTTACACAGATACGCAGTATTTT.

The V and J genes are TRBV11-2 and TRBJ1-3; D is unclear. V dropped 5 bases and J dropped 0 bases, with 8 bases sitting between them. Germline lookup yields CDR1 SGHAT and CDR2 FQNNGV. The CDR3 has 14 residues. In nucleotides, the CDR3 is TGTGCCAGCAGCGCGGGGTACTCTGGAAACACCATATATTTT. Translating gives CASSAGYSGNTIYF. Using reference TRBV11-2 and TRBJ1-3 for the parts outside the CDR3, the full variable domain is EAGVAQSPRYKIIEKRQSVAFWCNPISGHATLYWYQQILGQGPKLLIQFQNNGVVDDSQLPKDRFSAERLKGVDSTLKIQPAKLEDSAVYLCASSAGYSGNTIYFGEGSWLTVV.

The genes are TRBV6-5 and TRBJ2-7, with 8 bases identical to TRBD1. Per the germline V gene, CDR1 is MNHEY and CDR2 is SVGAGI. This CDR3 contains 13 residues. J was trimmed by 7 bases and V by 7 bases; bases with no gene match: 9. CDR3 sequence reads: CASKLTGGIEQYF. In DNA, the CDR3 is TGTGCCAGCAAGCTCACAGGGGGAATAGAGCAGTACTTC.

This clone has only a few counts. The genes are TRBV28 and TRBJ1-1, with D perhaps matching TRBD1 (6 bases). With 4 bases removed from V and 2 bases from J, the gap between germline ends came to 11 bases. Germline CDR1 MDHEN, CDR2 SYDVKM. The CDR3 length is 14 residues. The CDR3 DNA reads TGTGCCAGCAGTTACGGGACACTAAACACTGAAGCTTTCTTT. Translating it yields CASSYGTLNTEAFF.

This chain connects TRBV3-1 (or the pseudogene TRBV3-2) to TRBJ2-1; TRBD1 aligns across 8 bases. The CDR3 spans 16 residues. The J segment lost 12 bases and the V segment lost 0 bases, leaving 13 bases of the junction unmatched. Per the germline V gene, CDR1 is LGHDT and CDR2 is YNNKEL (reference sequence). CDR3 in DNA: TGTGCCAGCAGCCAAGAAGACAGGGGAAGGGCGGTAGGGCAGTTCTTC. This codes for CASSQEDRGRAVGQFF.

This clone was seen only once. The CDR3 is CASSPDGGWEQFF. CDR3 DNA sequence: TGTGCCAGCAGCCCCGACGGGGGGTGGGAGCAGTTCTTC. The genes are TRBV27 and TRBJ2-1; 7 bases agree with TRBD2. V shed 6 bases and J 10 bases; nucleotides not matched to a gene: 9. This CDR3 contains 13 residues. The germline V gene encodes CDR1 MNHEY and CDR2 SMNVEV (reference sequence).

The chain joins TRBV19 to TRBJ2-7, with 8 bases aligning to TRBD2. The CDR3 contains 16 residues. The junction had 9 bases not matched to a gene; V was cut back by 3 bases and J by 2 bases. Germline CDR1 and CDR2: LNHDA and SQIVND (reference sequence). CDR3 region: CASSMRLGAGAYEQYF. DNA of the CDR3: TGTGCCAGTAGTATGAGGCTCGGAGCGGGAGCCTACGAGCAGTACTTC.

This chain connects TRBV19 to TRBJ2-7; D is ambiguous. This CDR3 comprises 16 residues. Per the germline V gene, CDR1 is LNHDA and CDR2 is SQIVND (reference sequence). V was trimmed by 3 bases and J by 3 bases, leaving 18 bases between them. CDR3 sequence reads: CASSITPWAASYEQYF. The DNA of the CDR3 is TGTGCCAGTAGTATCACTCCCTGGGCCGCGAGCTACGAGCAGTACTTC.

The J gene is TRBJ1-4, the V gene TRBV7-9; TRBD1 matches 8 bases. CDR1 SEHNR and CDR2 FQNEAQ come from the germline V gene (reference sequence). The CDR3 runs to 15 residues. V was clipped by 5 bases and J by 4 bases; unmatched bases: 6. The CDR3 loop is CASSLRTGNNEKLFF. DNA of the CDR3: TGTGCCAGCAGCCTCCGGACAGGGAATAATGAAAAACTGTTTTTT.

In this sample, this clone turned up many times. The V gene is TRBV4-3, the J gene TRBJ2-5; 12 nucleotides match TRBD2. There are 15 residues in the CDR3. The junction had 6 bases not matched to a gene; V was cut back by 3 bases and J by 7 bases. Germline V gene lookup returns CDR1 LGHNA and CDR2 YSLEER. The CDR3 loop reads CASSQGTSGSVTQYF. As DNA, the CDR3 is TGCGCCAGCAGCCAGGGGACTAGCGGGTCGGTGACCCAGTACTTC.

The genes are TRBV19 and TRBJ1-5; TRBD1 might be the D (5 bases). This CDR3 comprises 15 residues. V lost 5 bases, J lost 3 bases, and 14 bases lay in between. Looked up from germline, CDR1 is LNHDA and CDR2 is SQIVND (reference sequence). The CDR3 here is CASSPPGGINQPQHF. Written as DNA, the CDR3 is TGTGCCAGTAGTCCCCCCGGGGGAATCAATCAGCCCCAGCATTTT.

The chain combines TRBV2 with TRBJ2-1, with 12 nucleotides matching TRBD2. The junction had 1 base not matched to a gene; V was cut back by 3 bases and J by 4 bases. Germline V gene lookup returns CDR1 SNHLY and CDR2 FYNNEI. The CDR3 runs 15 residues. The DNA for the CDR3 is TGTGCCAGCAGTGACGGGACTAGCGGGTACAATGAGCAGTTCTTC. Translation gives CASSDGTSGYNEQFF.

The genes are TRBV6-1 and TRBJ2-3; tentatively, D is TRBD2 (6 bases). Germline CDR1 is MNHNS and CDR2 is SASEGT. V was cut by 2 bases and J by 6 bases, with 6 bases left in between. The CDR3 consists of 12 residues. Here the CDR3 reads CASSESGDTQYF. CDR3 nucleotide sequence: TGTGCCAGCAGTGAAAGCGGGGATACGCAGTATTTT.

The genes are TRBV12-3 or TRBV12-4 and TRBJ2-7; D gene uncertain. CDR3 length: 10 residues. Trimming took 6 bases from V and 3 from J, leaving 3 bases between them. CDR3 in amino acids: CASSSYEQYF. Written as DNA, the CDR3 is TGTGCCAGCAGCAGCTACGAGCAGTACTTC.

The chain's CDR3 is CASSPTGFGRGYTF. Written as DNA, the CDR3 is TGTGCCAGCAGTCCAACAGGTTTCGGTCGTGGCTACACCTTC. V gene TRBV6-5 combines with J gene TRBJ1-2, with a weak D call TRBD1 (5 bases). Germline CDR1 MNHEY, CDR2 SVGAGI. With 5 bases removed from V and 7 bases from J, the gap between germline ends came to 17 bases. This CDR3 region has 14 residues.

For the CDR3, the DNA is TGTGCCAGCAGTGAAACAGTTCGTGGCTACACCTTC. As protein: CASSETVRGYTF. The V and J genes are TRBV2 and TRBJ1-2; D uncertain. The CDR3 is 12 residues long. CDR1 is SNHLY and CDR2 is FYNNEI in the germline V gene. Trimming removed 2 bases from V and 7 bases from J, with 8 bases in between.

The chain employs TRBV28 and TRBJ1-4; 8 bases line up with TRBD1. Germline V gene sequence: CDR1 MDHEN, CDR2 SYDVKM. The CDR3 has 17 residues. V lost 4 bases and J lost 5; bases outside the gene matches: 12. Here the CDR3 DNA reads TGTGCCAGCAGTTCCGGACAGGGAGTGCAAGGGAATGAAAAACTGTTTTTT. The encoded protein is CASSSGQGVQGNEKLFF. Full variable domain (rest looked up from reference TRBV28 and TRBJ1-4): DVKVTQSSRYLVKRTGEKVFLECVQDMDHENMFWYRQDPGLGLRLIYFSYDVKMKEKGDIPEGYSVSREKKERFSLILESASTNQTSMYLCASSSGQGVQGNEKLFFGSGTQLSVL.